This T cell receptor (beta chain) is from a study of CD8 T cells in ankylosing spondylitis. Findings of the study overall: Earlier work had already found some motif variants in reactive arthritis synovial fluid and blood. Matched ankylosing spondylitis synovial fluid reportedly contained a significantly enriched population of disease-linked clones. Seemingly characteristic of ankylosing spondylitis blood was a TCR beta motif consisting of roughly 8 highly homologous variants.

This clonotype came up many times. Its antigen remains unknown. There are 16 residues in the CDR3. Germline V gives CDR1 LGHNA, CDR2 YNFKEQ. V lost 3 bases and J 2 bases, leaving 15 bases between the germline ends. From the 5' RACE reads, TCRdb called clonotypes with MiXCR, one entry per CDR3 protein. Among 220,000 or so distinct CDR3 sequences, 8% to 11% were seen once, and the ten largest hold 21%. The sample consisted of blood, either unsorted or a sorted T cell fraction (not recorded which). The chain is built from TRBV4-2 and TRBJ2-3; tentative D call: TRBD1 (5 bases). The sequence came from a male donor with ankylosing spondylitis or in good health (not recorded which). DNA of the CDR3: TGTGCCAGCAGCCACGAAGAAGGGGCCCTCACAGATACGCAGTATTTT. Translation gives CASSHEEGALTDTQYF.